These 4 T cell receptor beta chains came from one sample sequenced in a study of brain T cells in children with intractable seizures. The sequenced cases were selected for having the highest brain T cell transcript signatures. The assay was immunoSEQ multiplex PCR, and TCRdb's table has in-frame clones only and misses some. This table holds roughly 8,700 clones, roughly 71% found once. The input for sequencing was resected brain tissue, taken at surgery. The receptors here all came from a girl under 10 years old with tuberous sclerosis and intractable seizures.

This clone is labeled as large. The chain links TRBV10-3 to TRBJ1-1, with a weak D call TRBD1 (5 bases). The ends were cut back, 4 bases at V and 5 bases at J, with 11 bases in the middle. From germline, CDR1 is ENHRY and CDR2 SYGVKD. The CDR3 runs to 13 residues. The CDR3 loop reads CAISGGPETEAFF. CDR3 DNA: TGTGCCATCAGTGGGGGACCGGAGACTGAAGCTTTCTTT.

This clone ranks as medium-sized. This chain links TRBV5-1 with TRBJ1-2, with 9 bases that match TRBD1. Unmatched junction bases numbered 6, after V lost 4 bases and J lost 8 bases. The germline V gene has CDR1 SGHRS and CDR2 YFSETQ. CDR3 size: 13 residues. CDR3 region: CASSNGTGRGYTF. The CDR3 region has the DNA TGCGCCAGCAGCAACGGGACAGGGCGAGGCTACACCTTC.

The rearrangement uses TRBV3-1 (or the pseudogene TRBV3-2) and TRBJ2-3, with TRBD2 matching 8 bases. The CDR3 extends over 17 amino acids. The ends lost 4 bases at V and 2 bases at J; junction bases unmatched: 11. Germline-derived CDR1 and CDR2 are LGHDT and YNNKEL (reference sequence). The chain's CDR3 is CASSLLRRGAFTDTQYF. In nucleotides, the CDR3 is TGTGCCAGCAGCCTTCTTAGGCGGGGGGCTTTCACAGATACGCAGTATTTT.

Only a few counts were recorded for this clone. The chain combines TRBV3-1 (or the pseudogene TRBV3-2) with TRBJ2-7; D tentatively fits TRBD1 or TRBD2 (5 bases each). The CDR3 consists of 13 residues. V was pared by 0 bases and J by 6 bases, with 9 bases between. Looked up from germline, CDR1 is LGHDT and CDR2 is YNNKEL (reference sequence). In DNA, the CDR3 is TGTGCCAGCAGCCAAGAACCAGGGAGCGAGCAGTACTTC. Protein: CASSQEPGSEQYF.